The 32 T cell receptor beta chains given below trace back to one sample, sequenced in a study of type 1 and type 2 diabetes patients. Genomic DNA was the PCR template. Multiplex PCR with 30 forward and 13 reverse primers amplified the TCR beta CDR3. TCRdb passed the multiplex PCR reads through MiXCR, listing each CDR3 protein once. The profile shows under 300,000 distinct CDR3 sequences, 40% to 50% of them singletons. Sequencing used peripheral blood mononuclear cells (PBMCs). The source is a man younger than 35 with type 2 diabetes.

The chain couples TRBV5-6 to TRBJ1-1; no reliable D call. The germline V gene encodes CDR1 SGHDT and CDR2 YYEEEE. This CDR3 is built from 13 residues. With 0 bases removed from V and 5 bases from J, the gap between germline ends came to 8 bases. CDR3 sequence reads: CASSLGRQTEAFF. CDR3 coding DNA: TGTGCCAGCAGCTTGGGCCGTCAAACTGAAGCTTTCTTT.

This clonotype occurred a few times. The V and J genes are TRBV7-2 and TRBJ2-5; 10 bases agree with TRBD2. The germline V gene encodes CDR1 SGHTA and CDR2 FQGNSA. The CDR3 has 15 residues. Losses at the gene ends were 4 bases for V and 4 bases for J; bases not matched to a gene: 6. The CDR3: CASSSSGGDGETQYF. The CDR3 DNA follows: TGTGCCAGCAGCTCCAGCGGGGGGGATGGAGAGACCCAGTACTTC.

The rearrangement links TRBV6-2 or TRBV6-3 to TRBJ1-2; 11 bases map to TRBD1. V shed 8 bases and J 4 bases; nucleotides not matched to a gene: 3. This CDR3 contains 13 residues. Germline V lookup: CDR1 MNHEY, CDR2 SVGEGT. CDR3 DNA sequence: TGTGCCAGCGGGACAGGGGGTGCCTATGGCTACACCTTC. Its protein product is CASGTGGAYGYTF.

This clonotype was seen only once. The J gene is TRBJ1-1, the V gene TRBV12-5; maybe TRBD1 (6 bases). This CDR3 has 15 residues. Germline V CDR1 and CDR2: LGHNT, FRNRAP. V dropped 1 base and J dropped 8 bases, with 17 bases sitting between them. The CDR3 DNA reads TGTGCTAGTGGTTTGGGGGGTAACAGGGAGGGCGAAGCTTTCTTT. It is translated as CASGLGGNREGEAFF. The variable domain in full, completed from reference TRBV12-5 and TRBJ1-1, reads DARVTQTPRHKVTEMGQEVTMRCQPILGHNTVFWYRQTMMQGLELLAYFRNRAPLDDSGMPKDRFSAEMPDATLATLKIQPSEPRDSAVYFCASGLGGNREGEAFFGQGTRLTVV.

A word on this clonotype: Its ends do not fully match the called genes, so a read error is possible. V is TRBV6-6 and J is TRBJ2-1; D not resolved. The CDR3 is made up of 12 amino acids. Per germline, CDR1 MNHNY and CDR2 SVGAGI (reference sequence). DNA for the CDR3: TGTGCCATCAGTGAGTCATGGGATGAGCAGTTCTTC. It yields the protein CAISESWDEQFF.

This clonotype was seen more than once but under ten times. The V gene is TRBV18, the J gene TRBJ2-5; a weak D match, TRBD2 (5 bases). CDR1 and CDR2 (germline): KGHSH, LQKENI. CDR3 length equals 13 residues. The germline V and J ends were trimmed by 1 base and 11 bases, with 14 bases remaining between them. The CDR3 is CASSPRGEPKQYF. CDR3 DNA sequence: TGTGCCAGCTCACCACGTGGGGAGCCAAAGCAGTACTTC.

The chain links TRBV9 to TRBJ1-2; D might be TRBD1 (6 bases). The V and J ends lost 3 bases and 3 bases respectively, with 12 bases between them. CDR1 and CDR2 from the germline V gene are SGDLS and YYNGEE. The CDR3 has 14 amino acids. This CDR3 is CASSAYRVDYGYTF. CDR3 nucleotide sequence: TGTGCCAGCAGCGCGTACAGGGTGGACTATGGCTACACCTTC.

This clonotype occurred a few times. The V call is TRBV2, the J call TRBJ2-7; unclear D gene. CDR1 and CDR2 (germline): SNHLY, FYNNEI. This CDR3 spans 12 amino acids. Trimming shortened V by 2 bases and J by 2 bases, and 4 bases separated the two germline ends. The CDR3: CASSETPYEQYF. The CDR3 coding sequence is TGTGCCAGCAGTGAAACTCCCTACGAGCAGTACTTC.

There are many counts of this clonotype. CDR3 in DNA: TGTGCCAGTAGTATCTCCGCGGCTGAAGCTTTCTTT. Encoded protein: CASSISAAEAFF. The V call is TRBV19, the J call TRBJ1-1; D is unclear. Germline CDR1 LNHDA, CDR2 SQIVND (reference sequence). The ends were cut back, 3 bases at V and 6 bases at J, with 8 bases in the middle. The CDR3 spans 12 residues.

This clonotype was seen a handful of times. This sequence joins TRBV3-1 and TRBJ2-6, with 9 bases that match TRBD1. This CDR3 region has 19 residues. Germline V CDR1 and CDR2: LGHDT, YNNKEL (reference sequence). V lost 5 bases and J lost 1; bases outside the gene matches: 12. The CDR3 nucleotides read TGTGCCAGCAGCGTTATGCTCCCTGGGACAGGGTCTGGGGCCAACGTCCTGACTTTC. This sequence encodes CASSVMLPGTGSGANVLTF.

This clonotype was seen only a few times. The chain uses TRBV30 and TRBJ1-2, with no clear D. CDR1 and CDR2 (germline): GTSNPN, SVGIG (reference sequence). CDR3 size: 11 residues. V was trimmed by 5 bases and J by 4 bases, leaving 8 bases between them. The CDR3 region has the DNA TGTGCCTGGGGGTCTCCCTATGGCTACACCTTC. It codes for CAWGSPYGYTF.

The chain links TRBV20-1 to TRBJ2-2; 10 nucleotides align to TRBD1. With V trimmed by 1 base and J by 3 bases, 5 bases remained unmatched. Germline-derived CDR1 and CDR2 are DFQATT and SNEGSKA (reference sequence). The CDR3 has 16 amino acids. The CDR3: CSARGPDRGHTGELFF. The CDR3 nucleotides read TGCAGTGCTAGAGGACCCGACAGGGGGCACACCGGGGAGCTGTTTTTT.

About this clonotype: This may be a read error, as it is one base from a much larger clone. The CDR3 DNA is TGTGCCACCAAGTCAGGGGGGATAAACACTGAAGCTTTCTTT. Translated, it gives CATKSGGINTEAFF. The rearrangement joins TRBV15 to TRBJ1-1; 7 positions agree with TRBD1. CDR1 and CDR2 from the germline V gene are LNHNV and YYDKDF (reference sequence). Trimming at V came to 7 bases and at J to 2 bases, leaving 7 bases not matched to a gene. The CDR3 has 14 amino acids. The whole variable domain, remainder taken from reference TRBV15 and TRBJ1-1, is DAMVIQNPRYQVTQFGKPVTLSCSQTLNHNVMYWYQQKSSQAPKLLFHYYDKDFNNEADTPDNFQSRRPNTSFCFLDIRSPGLGDTAMYLCATKSGGINTEAFFGQGTRLTVV.

Turning to this clonotype: One end of the junction does not line up with germline, which may come from a read error. The chain is built from TRBV2 and TRBJ1-6; no reliable D call. This CDR3 comprises 14 residues. Per the germline V gene, CDR1 is SNHLY and CDR2 is FYNNEI. The CDR3 sequence is CASSESGNNSPLHF. Written as DNA, the CDR3 is TGTGCAAGCAGTGAAAGTGGGAATAATTCACCCCTCCACTTT.

This chain joins TRBV19 and TRBJ2-7; 7 bases map to TRBD1. The junction had 6 bases not matched to a gene; V was cut back by 8 bases and J by 5 bases. The CDR3 sequence is 12 residues long. Germline CDR1 is LNHDA and CDR2 is SQIVND (reference sequence). The CDR3 sequence is CASSWQGDEQYF. The CDR3 bases are TGTGCCAGTTCGTGGCAGGGGGACGAGCAGTACTTC. Full variable domain (rest looked up from reference TRBV19 and TRBJ2-7): DGGITQSPKYLFRKEGQNVTLSCEQNLNHDAMYWYRQDPGQGLRLIYYSQIVNDFQKGDIAEGYSVSREKKESFPLTVTSAQKNPTAFYLCASSWQGDEQYFGPGTRLTVT.

The chain links TRBV7-8 to TRBJ1-4; D gene unclear. CDR3 length: 15 residues. Trimming cost V 2 bases and J 8 bases, with 15 bases left between them. CDR1 is SGHVS, CDR2 FQNEAQ, per germline. The CDR3 bases are TGTGCCAGCAGCTTAAAAGTGGGAGGGAACGAAAAACTGTTTTTT. It is translated as CASSLKVGGNEKLFF.

This sequence joins TRBV2 and TRBJ1-1; 7 bases map to TRBD1. V gave up 7 bases and J gave up 3 bases; unmatched junction bases: 5. Germline CDR1 is SNHLY and CDR2 is FYNNEI. The CDR3 is 13 residues long. DNA of the CDR3: TGTGCCAGCACTAGACAGGGATACACTGAAGCTTTCTTT. This translates into CASTRQGYTEAFF.

The V gene is TRBV19, the J gene TRBJ1-2, with D unresolved. The ends were cut back, 3 bases at V and 4 bases at J, with 15 bases in the middle. Germline V gene lookup returns CDR1 LNHDA and CDR2 SQIVND (reference sequence). CDR3 length equals 15 residues. The CDR3: CASSMNSHEVYGYTF. In DNA form, the CDR3 reads TGTGCCAGTAGTATGAACAGTCATGAGGTCTATGGCTACACCTTC.

The chain is built from TRBV11-1 and TRBJ1-2, with TRBD1 as a possible D gene (5 bases). The V gene's germline CDR1 is SGHAT and CDR2 FQDESV (reference sequence). Trimming stripped 8 bases from V and 2 bases from J, with 18 bases between. This CDR3 has 15 residues. The CDR3, as DNA: TGTGCCAGCCGCCTAACCGGGACGGAGAACTATGGCTACACCTTC. Translated, it gives CASRLTGTENYGYTF.

This clonotype came up many times. The chain links TRBV2 to TRBJ2-2, with D hard to call. The V gene lost 4 bases and the J gene lost 6 bases, with 3 bases spanning the gap. Germline V gene sequence: CDR1 SNHLY, CDR2 FYNNEI. The CDR3 is 11 amino acids. The CDR3 sequence: CASSVAGELFF. CDR3 DNA sequence: TGTGCCAGCAGTGTCGCCGGGGAGCTGTTTTTT. Together with reference TRBV2 and TRBJ2-2, the CDR3 gives the full variable domain: EPEVTQTPSHQVTQMGQEVILRCVPISNHLYFYWYRQILGQKVEFLVSFYNNEISEKSEIFDDQFSVERPDGSNFTLKIRSTKLEDSAMYFCASSVAGELFFGEGSRLTVL.

V gene TRBV6-6 combines with J gene TRBJ2-2; 12 bases agree with TRBD1. V gave up 2 bases and J gave up 6 bases; unmatched junction bases: 4. Germline CDR1 is MNHNY and CDR2 is SVGAGI (reference sequence). This CDR3 is 16 amino acids long. CDR3 residues: CASSYRGTGGSGELFF. CDR3 DNA: TGTGCCAGCAGTTACCGCGGGACAGGGGGCTCCGGGGAGCTGTTTTTT.

CDR3 region: CASSNPAGQYF. CDR3 nucleotide sequence: TGCGCCAGCAGCAACCCCGCTGGGCAGTACTTC. V and J are TRBV4-1 and TRBJ2-7; D unclear. CDR1 MGHRA and CDR2 YSYEKL come from the germline V gene. There are 11 residues in the CDR3. The germline V and J ends were trimmed by 5 bases and 9 bases, with 11 bases remaining between them.

This clonotype appeared a single time. The J gene is TRBJ1-2, the V gene TRBV4-1, with no clear D. V lost 4 bases and J lost 6, with 18 bases in between. The CDR3 spans 15 residues. Germline CDR1 and CDR2: MGHRA and YSYEKL. The CDR3 DNA reads TGCGCCAGCAGCCCCGAGACGCCAAGGATTAATGGCTACACCTTC. Encoded protein: CASSPETPRINGYTF.

CDR3 loop: CASSHEGEQYF. The CDR3 bases are TGCGCCAGCAGCCACGAGGGGGAGCAGTACTTC. The chain links TRBV5-1 to TRBJ2-7, with D perhaps matching TRBD1 or TRBD2 (5 bases each). Germline V gene sequence: CDR1 SGHRS, CDR2 YFSETQ. V lost 4 bases to trimming and J lost 7 bases, with 9 bases between them. CDR3 length equals 11 residues.

The chain is built from TRBV24-1 and TRBJ2-3; 8 positions match TRBD1. The J call may be faulty, since TRBJ1-5 better matches the DNA end. Germline V gene lookup returns CDR1 KGHDR and CDR2 SFDVKD. The CDR3 has 15 amino acids. This CDR3 reads CATSVHRGSSDTQHF. CDR3 bases: TGTGCCACCAGTGTTCACAGGGGGTCTTCAGATACGCAGCATTTT.

The rearrangement uses TRBV19 and TRBJ1-4; the D gene is possibly TRBD1 (5 bases). Trimming shortened V by 3 bases and J by 3 bases, and 11 bases separated the two germline ends. Germline loops: CDR1 LNHDA, CDR2 SQIVND (reference sequence). There are 15 residues in the CDR3. DNA for the CDR3: TGTGCCAGTAGTATCTCTGGGGGTTCTAATGAAAAACTGTTTTTT. Its protein is CASSISGGSNEKLFF.

The chain links TRBV6-5 to TRBJ2-3, with D hard to call. Per germline, CDR1 MNHEY and CDR2 SVGAGI. The CDR3 loop spans 15 amino acids. V was cut by 4 bases and J by 2 bases, with 13 bases left in between. The CDR3 nucleotides are TGTGCCAGCAGTTCCAAACCACGATACACAGATACGCAGTATTTT. Encoded protein: CASSSKPRYTDTQYF.

This clonotype showed up just a few times. The chain uses TRBV10-1 and TRBJ2-2, with D hard to call. The germline gives CDR1 WNHNN, CDR2 SYGVQD (reference sequence). CDR3 length equals 12 residues. Trimming pared 0 bases from V and 6 bases from J, leaving 2 bases between. CDR3 in DNA: TGCGCCAGCAGTGAGTCGCCCGGGGAGCTGTTTTTT. Translated: CASSESPGELFF.

This clonotype has more than one count but fewer than ten. The CDR3 does not end in the conserved phenylalanine or tryptophan, so this is likely a read error. CDR3 residues: CASSQLGLSSSNQPQHL. The CDR3 bases are TGTGCCAGCAGCCAGTTGGGACTTTCCTCTAGCAATCAGCCCCAGCATCTT. The V gene is TRBV2, the J gene TRBJ1-5, with D maybe TRBD1 (5 bases). CDR3 length: 17 amino acids. With 6 bases removed from V and 0 bases from J, the gap between germline ends came to 18 bases. Per the germline V gene, CDR1 is SNHLY and CDR2 is FYNNEI.

This clonotype was counted a few times. The chain recombines TRBV6-4 with TRBJ2-3, with no clear D. Looked up from germline, CDR1 is MRHNA and CDR2 is SNTAGT. V lost 2 bases and J 6 bases, leaving 9 bases between the germline ends. The CDR3 is 13 amino acids. The CDR3 protein is CASSDGIRDTQYF. The DNA of the CDR3 is TGTGCCAGCAGTGACGGTATACGGGATACGCAGTATTTT.

Comments on this clonotype: One end of the junction does not line up with germline, which may come from a read error. The chain employs TRBV14 and TRBJ1-1; 7 positions agree with TRBD1. Germline assignment: CDR1 SGHDN and CDR2 FVKESK. The CDR3 loop spans 14 amino acids. CDR3 residues: CASSTNRGDTEAFF. Written as DNA, the CDR3 is TGCGCCAGCAGTACAAACAGGGGCGACACTGAAGCTTTCTTT.

The chain joins TRBV19 to TRBJ1-5; D possibly corresponds to TRBD1 (5 bases). Trimming removed 5 bases at V and 3 bases at J, with 14 bases between. This CDR3 has 15 amino acids. Germline V gives CDR1 LNHDA, CDR2 SQIVND (reference sequence). This CDR3 is CASSLQEDPNQPQHF. The CDR3 bases are TGTGCCAGTAGTTTACAGGAGGACCCCAATCAGCCCCAGCATTTT.